The next 10 T cell receptor beta chains were all read from a single sample in a study of blood T cell repertoires in COVID-19. Sequenced by immunoSEQ multiplex PCR; TCRdb stores in-frame clones only, minus some. This sample carries 200,000 to 250,000 clones, around 89% of them seen once, and the ten largest clones take 0.87%. Sequenced material: PBMCs or T cells enriched from blood (not recorded which). The receptors stem from a man over 45 who had been exposed to COVID-19.

This sequence joins TRBV2 and TRBJ1-5; TRBD1 agrees at 7 bases. The CDR3 is 15 amino acids. Germline CDR1 reads SNHLY; CDR2 reads FYNNEI. V gave up 2 bases and J gave up 2 bases; unmatched junction bases: 3. Written as DNA, the CDR3 is TGTGCCAGCAGTGAACAAGGACAGGGCAATCAGCCCCAGCATTTT. Its protein is CASSEQGQGNQPQHF.

V is TRBV27 and J is TRBJ1-5; no clear D gene. The V end lost 3 bases, the J end lost 5 bases, and 14 bases lay between the germline ends. The length of the CDR3 is 15 residues. Germline assignment: CDR1 MNHEY and CDR2 SMNVEV (reference sequence). The CDR3 sequence: CASSLSGGRYQPQHF. CDR3 nucleotide sequence: TGTGCCAGCAGTTTGTCGGGCGGGAGGTATCAGCCCCAGCATTTT.

The rearrangement uses TRBV2 and TRBJ2-2; D gene ambiguous. The CDR3 runs 14 residues. Trimming took off 3 bases at V and 4 bases at J, with 9 bases between the two ends. The germline V gene has CDR1 SNHLY and CDR2 FYNNEI. DNA for the CDR3: TGTGCCAGCAGTGAGGGCTACATCACCGGGGAGCTGTTTTTT. It is translated as CASSEGYITGELFF. Full variable domain (outside the CDR3, taken from reference TRBV2 and TRBJ2-2): EPEVTQTPSHQVTQMGQEVILRCVPISNHLYFYWYRQILGQKVEFLVSFYNNEISEKSEIFDDQFSVERPDGSNFTLKIRSTKLEDSAMYFCASSEGYITGELFFGEGSRLTVL.

V usage is TRBV11-3 and J usage is TRBJ1-2, with a weak D call TRBD1 (5 bases). Germline V gene data show CDR1 as SGHNT and CDR2 as YENEEA. V was cut by 5 bases and J by 12 bases, with 19 bases left in between. This CDR3 has 13 amino acids. The CDR3 DNA reads TGTGCCAGCAGCCCTACAGGTTTGAGGAAGGACACCTTC. The encoded protein is CASSPTGLRKDTF.

This chain joins TRBV4-1 and TRBJ2-2; 9 bases agree with TRBD2. From germline, CDR1 is MGHRA and CDR2 YSYEKL. V was clipped by 0 bases and J by 3 bases; unmatched bases: 8. The CDR3 loop spans 18 amino acids. The CDR3 region has the DNA TGCGCCAGCAGCCAAGACCCCTGGCGGGAGGGATACACCGGGGAGCTGTTTTTT. Protein product: CASSQDPWREGYTGELFF.

The chain combines TRBV12-3 or TRBV12-4 with TRBJ2-7; a weak D match, TRBD1 (5 bases). Trimming pared 11 bases from V and 2 bases from J, leaving 13 bases between. The CDR3 length is 12 residues. The CDR3 sequence: CACSDITYEQYV. CDR3 DNA sequence: TGTGCCTGCTCGGACATTACCTACGAGCAGTACGTC.

Only a few counts were recorded for this clone. The CDR3 sequence: CASSGRGTGGRQPQHF. The CDR3 DNA reads as TGTGCCAGTAGCGGCAGGGGGACAGGTGGCCGCCAGCCCCAGCATTTT. The V gene is TRBV19, the J gene TRBJ1-5; 8 positions match TRBD1. CDR3 size: 16 residues. V trimming: 6 bases; J trimming: 7 bases; junction bases outside the gene matches: 14. The germline V gene encodes CDR1 LNHDA and CDR2 SQIVND (reference sequence).

The rearrangement uses TRBV7-2 and TRBJ1-4; TRBD1 is a possible D gene (5 bases). This CDR3 region has 18 residues. The V end was cut by 4 bases, the J end by 1 base, with 19 bases between. Germline V lookup: CDR1 SGHTA, CDR2 FQGNSA. For the CDR3, the DNA is TGTGCCAGCAGCTGGACGGAGTTGGAGGGACGAACTAATGAAAAACTGTTTTTT. Protein product: CASSWTELEGRTNEKLFF.

The CDR3 DNA reads as TGCGCCAGCAGCTTCGTATCGGGGACAGGGTTCGGTGAAGCTTTCTTT. Its protein is CASSFVSGTGFGEAFF. The genes are TRBV5-1 and TRBJ1-1; TRBD1 matches 9 bases. The J segment lost 7 bases and the V segment lost 2 bases, leaving 12 bases of the junction unmatched. Looked up from germline, CDR1 is SGHRS and CDR2 is YFSETQ. This CDR3 has 16 residues.

The chain uses TRBV7-2 and TRBJ2-5; a weak D match, TRBD2 (7 bases). The CDR3 sequence is 14 residues long. Germline CDR1 reads SGHTA; CDR2 reads FQGNSA. Trimming removed 4 bases at V and 5 bases at J, with 14 bases between. CDR3 sequence reads: CASSSGGHWETQYF. In DNA, the CDR3 is TGTGCCAGCAGCTCGGGGGGACACTGGGAGACCCAGTACTTC.